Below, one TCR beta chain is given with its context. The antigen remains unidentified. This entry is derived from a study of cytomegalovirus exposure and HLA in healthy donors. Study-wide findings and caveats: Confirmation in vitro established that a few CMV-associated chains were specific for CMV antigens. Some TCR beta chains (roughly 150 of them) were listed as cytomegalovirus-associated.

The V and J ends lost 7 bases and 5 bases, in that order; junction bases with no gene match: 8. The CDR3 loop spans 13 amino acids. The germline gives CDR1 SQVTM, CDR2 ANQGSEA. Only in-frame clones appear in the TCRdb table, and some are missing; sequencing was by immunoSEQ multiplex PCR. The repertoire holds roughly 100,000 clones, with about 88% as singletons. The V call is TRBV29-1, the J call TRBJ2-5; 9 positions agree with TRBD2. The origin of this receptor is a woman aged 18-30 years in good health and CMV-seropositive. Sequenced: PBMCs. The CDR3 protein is CSALRRGGETQYF. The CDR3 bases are TGCAGCGCTCTGAGGCGGGGGGGCGAGACCCAGTACTTC.